This T cell receptor (beta chain) was obtained from a study of blood T cell repertoires in COVID-19. Overall study: Material from acute and convalescent COVID-19 was sourced from the United States, Italy and Spain. Sample material is recorded as cDNA or gDNA derived from T cells, B-cell-depleted T cells, or PBMCs.

Per the study methods: It was from reference gene primer amplification that nucleated cell counts were estimated. Assay used: immunoSEQ multiplex PCR; TCRdb lists only in-frame clones, some missing. That table gives V, J and clone size, and the DNA gave D and trimming. This table has approximately 89,000 clones, 70% to 90% appearing once. The junction had 9 bases not matched to a gene; V was cut back by 0 bases and J by 7 bases. Germline lookup yields CDR1 MRHNA and CDR2 SNTAGT. The CDR3 extends over 16 amino acids. This sequence joins TRBV6-4 and TRBJ1-2; 9 bases fit TRBD1. The sequenced sample consisted of peripheral blood. The sequence was obtained from a human donor in a cohort sampled during active COVID-19. CDR3 loop: CASSDSNRGPFGGYTF. The DNA for the CDR3 is TGTGCCAGCAGTGACTCTAACAGGGGGCCGTTTGGTGGCTACACCTTC.